The T cell receptor (beta chain) under discussion was sequenced for a study of type 1 and type 2 diabetes patients. Study-level background: From PBMCs, CD4+ and CD8+ T cells were isolated by magnetic microbeads.

PCR was run on genomic DNA. The TCR beta CDR3 region was amplified using 30 forward and 13 reverse primers. Via MiXCR, TCRdb re-called the multiplex PCR reads, giving one row per CDR3 protein. The sample carries about 270,000 distinct CDR3 sequences, roughly 50% recorded once. Anyone with other autoimmune disease or infection in the prior four weeks was excluded. Study-wide findings and caveats: In type 2 diabetes, highly-expanded CD4+ clones took a median roughly 4% of reads.

Points on this clonotype: Antigen unknown.

Sequencing was done on a sample of peripheral blood mononuclear cells (PBMCs). The clonotype comes from a man in his late teens or twenties with type 2 diabetes.

In DNA, the CDR3 is TGTGCCAGCAGCGTCCGGGGACTAGCGGGGGGGCCGGTAGAGACCCAGTACTTC. Translation: CASSVRGLAGGPVETQYF. The J gene is TRBJ2-5, the V gene TRBV7-3, with 16 bases aligning to TRBD2. From germline, CDR1 is SGHTA and CDR2 FQGTGA. With 5 bases clipped from V and 4 bases from J, the junction kept 10 bases outside the gene matches. The CDR3 has 18 amino acids.